A single sample gave rise to the 8 T cell receptor beta chains below, sequenced in a study of cytomegalovirus exposure and HLA in healthy donors. The PCR used 60 Vbeta and 13 Jbeta primers. The table came from immunoSEQ multiplex PCR; TCRdb's copy has only in-frame clones and leaves some out. The sample contains about 150,000 clones, over 60% of which appear only once. What was sequenced was PBMCs. These receptors all come from a man aged 35 to 55 in good health and CMV-seronegative.

This clone turned up a few times. V usage is TRBV14 and J usage is TRBJ2-1; 10 bases agree with TRBD2. The trim removed 0 bases at V and 3 bases at J, leaving 11 bases unmatched. CDR1 is SGHDN and CDR2 is FVKESK in the germline V gene. CDR3 length: 19 amino acids. CDR3 nucleotides: TGTGCCAGCAGCCAAGAATTTATTAGCGGGAGGAACATCTACAATGAGCAGTTCTTC. Its protein is CASSQEFISGRNIYNEQFF.

This chain's CDR3 is CASSLARGSDTQYF. The CDR3 coding sequence is TGTGCCAGCAGCTTAGCCAGGGGCTCAGATACGCAGTATTTT. The V and J genes are TRBV11-2 and TRBJ2-3; maybe TRBD1 (6 bases). V dropped 1 base and J dropped 4 bases, with 9 bases sitting between them. CDR3 length equals 14 residues. CDR1 and CDR2 from the germline V gene are SGHAT and FQNNGV.

The V gene is TRBV6-5, the J gene TRBJ2-3, with 7 bases fitting TRBD1. The CDR3 is 15 residues long. The V segment lost 6 bases and the J segment 1 base; nucleotides outside the gene matches: 7. Germline assignment: CDR1 MNHEY and CDR2 SVGAGI. The CDR3 region is CASRLTGSGTDTQYF. DNA for the CDR3: TGTGCCAGCAGATTGACAGGGTCGGGCACAGATACGCAGTATTTT.

This clone showed up just a few times. The chain joins TRBV21-1 to TRBJ1-4. TRBV21-1 is annotated as a pseudogene. The length of the CDR3 is 17 residues. CDR3 sequence (DNA): TGTGCCAGCAGCAAAGGGGCGAGGGTGATAACTAATGAAAAACTGTTTTTT. Translation gives CASSKGARVITNEKLFF.

This chain joins TRBV6-5 and TRBJ1-1; tentatively, D is TRBD1 (6 bases). This CDR3 has 15 amino acids. V dropped 2 bases and J dropped 5 bases, with 15 bases sitting between them. Germline-derived CDR1 and CDR2 are MNHEY and SVGAGI. The CDR3 here is CASSYAQGGGTEAFF. CDR3 sequence (DNA): TGTGCCAGCAGTTACGCACAGGGAGGGGGGACTGAAGCTTTCTTT.

This clone has just one count. This chain joins TRBV29-1 and TRBJ2-7; D not resolved. V was cut by 7 bases and J by 5 bases, with 15 bases left in between. CDR1 is SQVTM, CDR2 ANQGSEA, per germline. CDR3 length: 12 amino acids. The chain's CDR3 is CSGDEAPDEQYF. CDR3 nucleotides: TGCAGCGGAGACGAGGCTCCCGACGAGCAGTACTTC.

This chain connects TRBV28 to TRBJ2-7; no clear D gene. The germline V gene encodes CDR1 MDHEN and CDR2 SYDVKM. Trimming pared 3 bases from V and 2 bases from J, leaving 11 bases between. This CDR3 is 14 amino acids long. The chain's CDR3 is CASSFTVAPYEQYF. In DNA, the CDR3 is TGTGCCAGCAGTTTCACAGTCGCCCCCTACGAGCAGTACTTC. Complete variable domain (other parts from reference TRBV28 and TRBJ2-7): DVKVTQSSRYLVKRTGEKVFLECVQDMDHENMFWYRQDPGLGLRLIYFSYDVKMKEKGDIPEGYSVSREKKERFSLILESASTNQTSMYLCASSFTVAPYEQYFGPGTRLTVT.

J is TRBJ2-7 and V is TRBV28; tentative D call: TRBD2 (5 bases). Germline CDR1 is MDHEN and CDR2 is SYDVKM. With 6 bases removed from V and 5 bases from J, the gap between germline ends came to 26 bases. The CDR3 is made up of 17 amino acids. The CDR3 here is CASSPFPPSGNRDEQYF. In DNA form, the CDR3 reads TGTGCCAGCAGCCCGTTTCCCCCCAGCGGTAATCGGGACGAGCAGTACTTC.